The 28 T cell receptor beta chains below were found in one sample sequenced in a study of Graves' ophthalmopathy and Graves' hyperthyroidism (dated 2018 in TCRdb). Instrument used: Illumina HiSeq 2000. For repertoire sequencing, the TCR beta CDR3 regions were amplified from RNA transcripts. The first round of RT-PCR was done with HTBI primers and the Qiagen OneStep RT-PCR kit, and was followed by a second round of multiplex PCR, then size selection and purification. TCRdb itself trimmed the public reads at Q25 with fastp, ran MiXCR and retained productive beta chains. For every CDR3 protein sequence, its rows merge into one entry that carries the most common genes and DNA. In all, the sample holds a few hundred thousand distinct CDR3 sequences, and over 15% of those were seen once. The ten largest clones represent 5.5% to 8% of the sample. The sequenced material came from peripheral blood. The origin of the receptors is a woman under 30 with stable Graves' hyperthyroidism. Donor details come from another sample of the same person, matched by shared clones.

This clonotype was observed at least ten times. V and J are TRBV11-2 and TRBJ2-7, with D unclear. This CDR3 is built from 14 residues. Germline V lookup: CDR1 SGHAT, CDR2 FQNNGV. The germline V and J ends were trimmed by 5 bases and 1 base, with 12 bases remaining between them. The DNA of the CDR3 is TGTGCCAGCAGCCTTTTAGGGTCATCCTACGAGCAGTACTTC. Translating it yields CASSLLGSSYEQYF.

This clonotype was observed a handful of times. V gene TRBV18 combines with J gene TRBJ1-1; D is uncertain. Germline-derived CDR1 and CDR2 are KGHSH and LQKENI. Trimming shortened V by 0 bases and J by 5 bases, and 7 bases separated the two germline ends. This CDR3 is 13 amino acids long. The CDR3 sequence: CASSPPEETEAFF. CDR3 sequence (DNA): TGTGCCAGCTCACCACCGGAGGAGACTGAAGCTTTCTTT. Full variable domain (missing parts from reference TRBV18 and TRBJ1-1): NAGVMQNPRHLVRRRGQEARLRCSPMKGHSHVYWYRQLPEEGLKFMVYLQKENIIDESGMPKERFSAEFPKEGPSILRIQQVVRGDSAAYFCASSPPEETEAFFGQGTRLTVV.

In its sample, this clonotype was seen many times. This chain links TRBV19 with TRBJ1-2; D gene uncertain. Germline CDR1 LNHDA, CDR2 SQIVND (reference sequence). This CDR3 contains 11 residues. The V end lost 9 bases, the J end lost 9 bases, and 14 bases lay between the germline ends. CDR3 nucleotide sequence: TGTGCCAGCGGTTTGGGCGTCCGCTACACCTTC. Protein: CASGLGVRYTF.

In its sample, this clonotype was seen many times. The chain uses TRBV7-9 and TRBJ1-6, with TRBD1 matching 10 bases. Germline CDR1 is SEHNR and CDR2 is FQNEAQ (reference sequence). Trimming at V came to 1 base and at J to 9 bases, leaving 6 bases not matched to a gene. The CDR3 has 16 residues. CDR3 bases: TGTGCCAGCAGCTTAGAACCGGGACAGGGGATTTCACCCCTCCACTTT. Amino acid sequence: CASSLEPGQGISPLHF.

This clonotype has at least ten counts. The chain has TRBV2 and TRBJ1-2; possible D gene TRBD1, 6 bases. Germline V lookup: CDR1 SNHLY, CDR2 FYNNEI. V was pared by 9 bases and J by 6 bases, with 11 bases between. There are 11 residues in the CDR3. DNA for the CDR3: TGTGCCAGAACTCAGGGGAATGGCTACACCTTC. Translation gives CARTQGNGYTF.

The chain recombines TRBV28 with TRBJ2-2, with TRBD2 matching 7 bases. Trimming took 7 bases from V and 6 from J; bases not matched to a gene: 5. CDR1 MDHEN and CDR2 SYDVKM come from the germline V gene. The CDR3 is made up of 13 amino acids. The CDR3 sequence: CASTGGKAGELFF. CDR3 DNA sequence: TGTGCCAGCACGGGGGGAAAAGCCGGGGAGCTGTTTTTT.

This clonotype was observed many times. J is TRBJ2-7 and V is TRBV12-3 or TRBV12-4, with a weak D call TRBD2 (5 bases). This CDR3 region has 13 residues. V shed 5 bases and J shed 7 bases, with 15 bases lying between them. CDR3 sequence reads: CASSPPGNIEQYF. CDR3 in DNA: TGTGCCAGCAGTCCGCCGGGGAATATAGAGCAGTACTTC.

This sequence joins TRBV19 and TRBJ2-7; maybe TRBD2 (5 bases). With 4 bases removed from V and 7 bases from J, the gap between germline ends came to 8 bases. This CDR3 spans 11 amino acids. CDR1 is LNHDA, CDR2 SQIVND, per germline (reference sequence). DNA of the CDR3: TGTGCCAGTAGTAACCGGGGAGAGCAGTACTTC. It specifies CASSNRGEQYF.

The chain recombines TRBV20-1 with TRBJ2-5; a possible D gene is TRBD1 (6 bases). Germline V gene data show CDR1 as DFQATT and CDR2 as SNEGSKA (reference sequence). The ends were cut back, 0 bases at V and 2 bases at J, with 13 bases in the middle. This CDR3 contains 15 residues. The CDR3 spells CSARDRRQEQETQYF. The CDR3 region has the DNA TGCAGTGCTAGAGATCGTAGACAGGAGCAAGAGACCCAGTACTTC.

At least ten counts were recorded for this clonotype. The chain links TRBV19 to TRBJ2-7, with D uncertain. V was clipped by 1 base and J by 12 bases, with 10 bases between them. CDR3 size: 11 residues. Germline CDR1 LNHDA, CDR2 SQIVND (reference sequence). The DNA for the CDR3 is TGTGCCAGTAGTATAGGAGACATTCGGTACTTC. This codes for CASSIGDIRYF. Using reference TRBV19 and TRBJ2-7 for the parts outside the CDR3, the full variable domain is DGGITQSPKYLFRKEGQNVTLSCEQNLNHDAMYWYRQDPGQGLRLIYYSQIVNDFQKGDIAEGYSVSREKKESFPLTVTSAQKNPTAFYLCASSIGDIRYFGPGTRLTVT.

This clonotype was detected a few times. The chain recombines TRBV5-1 with TRBJ2-6, with D possibly TRBD2 on 5 matching bases. The CDR3 is made up of 16 amino acids. Per germline, CDR1 SGHRS and CDR2 YFSETQ. The germline V and J ends were trimmed by 0 bases and 4 bases, with 11 bases remaining between them. CDR3 sequence: CASSLDGGSGANVLTF. In nucleotides, the CDR3 is TGCGCCAGCAGCTTGGATGGCGGGTCAGGGGCCAACGTCCTGACTTTC.

In this sample, this clonotype turned up many times. This chain uses TRBV10-3 with TRBJ2-2, with TRBD2 identical over 7 bases. This CDR3 has 19 residues. J lost 4 bases, V lost 0 bases, and 14 bases had no gene match. Per the germline V gene, CDR1 is ENHRY and CDR2 is SYGVKD. In DNA, the CDR3 is TGTGCCATCAGTGAGTCTGGAGCGGGGAGTGGTCGGAGCACCGGGGAGCTGTTTTTT. Translated: CAISESGAGSGRSTGELFF.

This clonotype was recorded many times. One end of the junction is discordant with germline, which a read error may explain. The V and J genes are TRBV27 and TRBJ2-7, with D possibly being TRBD1 (6 bases). This CDR3 is built from 16 residues. Germline loops: CDR1 MNHEY, CDR2 SMNVEV (reference sequence). In nucleotides, the CDR3 is TGTGCCAGCAGTCAAATCACAGGGATAGGGCCCTATGAGCAGTACTTC. Its translation is CASSQITGIGPYEQYF.

The sample holds many counts of this clonotype. The V call is TRBV7-2, the J call TRBJ2-7, with 10 bases lining up with TRBD2. The CDR3 length is 15 residues. Germline CDR1 SGHTA, CDR2 FQGNSA. Trimming at V came to 4 bases and at J to 5 bases, leaving 8 bases not matched to a gene. The CDR3 loop is CASSSSELAGHEQYF. The CDR3 DNA is TGTGCCAGCAGCTCCTCCGAACTAGCGGGGCACGAGCAGTACTTC.

This clonotype has a handful of counts. The chain recombines TRBV7-9 with TRBJ1-2; D unclear. CDR1 and CDR2 from the germline V gene are SEHNR and FQNEAQ (reference sequence). V lost 3 bases and J 4 bases, leaving 12 bases between the germline ends. The CDR3 is made up of 14 amino acids. CDR3 DNA sequence: TGTGCCAGCAGCTTCCCGGACTTGGCCTATGGCTACACCTTC. Encoded protein: CASSFPDLAYGYTF.

Ten or more counts support this clonotype. The gene calls are TRBV24-1 and TRBJ2-2; 7 bases line up with TRBD1. Germline CDR1 KGHDR, CDR2 SFDVKD. This CDR3 is built from 17 residues. The V segment lost 2 bases and the J segment 0 bases; nucleotides outside the gene matches: 5. In DNA, the CDR3 is TGTGCCACCAGTGATTGGAACAGGGGATCGAACACCGGGGAGCTGTTTTTT. Its protein is CATSDWNRGSNTGELFF.

Comment on this clonotype: Mismatch with germline at one junction end may stem from a read error. The chain links TRBV7-2 to TRBJ1-1; D is unresolved. Per the germline V gene, CDR1 is SGHTA and CDR2 is FQGNSA. CDR3 length equals 16 residues. The CDR3 sequence is CAISLADLLSNTEAFF. CDR3 nucleotides: TGTGCCATCAGCTTAGCGGATTTACTCTCGAACACTGAAGCTTTCTTT.

This clonotype was seen many times. As DNA, the CDR3 is TGTGCCAGCAGCTCCGGGACTAGCGGGGTCTCTGGGGCCAACGTCCTGACTTTC. Protein: CASSSGTSGVSGANVLTF. The rearrangement links TRBV11-2 to TRBJ2-6; 13 bases fit TRBD2. The CDR3 is made up of 18 amino acids. V shed 4 bases, J shed 0 bases, and the junction held 3 bases outside the gene matches. The V gene's germline CDR1 is SGHAT and CDR2 FQNNGV.

This clonotype has more than one count but fewer than ten. The chain employs TRBV5-1 and TRBJ2-7; the D gene could be TRBD1 or TRBD2 (5 bases each). The CDR3 has 15 amino acids. Trimming took off 4 bases at V and 0 bases at J, with 14 bases between the two ends. From germline, CDR1 is SGHRS and CDR2 YFSETQ. DNA of the CDR3: TGCGCCAGCAGCCCCACCCGGGGACGCTCCTACGAGCAGTACTTC. Translating gives CASSPTRGRSYEQYF.

In its sample, this clonotype was seen many times. The chain is built from TRBV3-1 and TRBJ2-5, with D maybe TRBD2 (6 bases). Trimming took 4 bases from V and 4 from J, leaving 10 bases between them. From germline, CDR1 is LGHDT and CDR2 YNNKEL (reference sequence). This CDR3 comprises 13 residues. CDR3 in amino acids: CASSRLDGETQYF. The CDR3 DNA reads as TGTGCCAGCAGCCGACTAGACGGAGAGACCCAGTACTTC.

This chain joins TRBV6-1 and TRBJ1-2, with D perhaps matching TRBD1 (6 bases). V lost 8 bases, J lost 2 bases, and 15 bases lay in between. The CDR3 is 14 residues long. The germline CDR1 and CDR2 sequences are MNHNS and SASEGT. The DNA for the CDR3 is TGTGCCAGCCGGAGGTGGGGGGCAAACTATGGCTACACCTTC. Translating gives CASRRWGANYGYTF.

This clonotype was counted a few times. This sequence joins TRBV20-1 and TRBJ1-1; 8 bases are a match to TRBD1. This CDR3 has 14 amino acids. After removal of 1 base from V and 6 bases from J, the junction contained 7 bases not matched to a gene. Germline V gene lookup returns CDR1 DFQATT and CDR2 SNEGSKA (reference sequence). This chain's CDR3 is CSARAPGGTAEAFF. CDR3 nucleotide sequence: TGCAGTGCTAGAGCCCCAGGGGGCACGGCTGAAGCTTTCTTT.

At least ten counts were recorded for this clonotype. This rearrangement joins TRBV9 to TRBJ1-3, with a possible D match to TRBD1 (6 bases). Germline V lookup: CDR1 SGDLS, CDR2 YYNGEE. The V gene lost 0 bases and the J gene lost 4 bases, with 11 bases spanning the gap. This CDR3 is built from 15 residues. The DNA for the CDR3 is TGTGCCAGCAGCGTAGACGGGGGGCTCGGAAACACCATATATTTT. Translating it yields CASSVDGGLGNTIYF.

The CDR3 sequence: CASSDSRGLAGPSYEQYF. DNA of the CDR3: TGTGCCAGCAGTGATTCCAGGGGACTAGCGGGGCCAAGCTACGAGCAGTACTTC. The chain combines TRBV2 with TRBJ2-7, with TRBD2 identical over 13 bases. Unmatched junction bases numbered 11, after V lost 3 bases and J lost 3 bases. Germline-derived CDR1 and CDR2 are SNHLY and FYNNEI. The CDR3 totals 18 residues. The complete variable domain, with remaining parts taken from reference TRBV2 and TRBJ2-7, reads EPEVTQTPSHQVTQMGQEVILRCVPISNHLYFYWYRQILGQKVEFLVSFYNNEISEKSEIFDDQFSVERPDGSNFTLKIRSTKLEDSAMYFCASSDSRGLAGPSYEQYFGPGTRLTVT.

This clonotype was seen many times. The V call is TRBV15, the J call TRBJ1-6; D unclear. This CDR3 region has 13 residues. Germline V gives CDR1 LNHNV, CDR2 YYDKDF (reference sequence). As DNA, the CDR3 is TGTGCAGGGTGGAGCGATCAGAATTCACCCCTCCACTTT. It specifies CAGWSDQNSPLHF.

The chain links TRBV12-3 or TRBV12-4 to TRBJ1-1, with TRBD1 identical over 8 bases. V dropped 4 bases and J dropped 1; count of bases not matched to a gene: 5. This CDR3 spans 15 amino acids. The chain's CDR3 is CASSSQGTGNTEAFF. CDR3 bases: TGTGCCAGCAGTTCCCAGGGGACAGGGAACACTGAAGCTTTCTTT.

This clonotype was seen ten or more times. The chain employs TRBV7-9 and TRBJ1-1, with a possible D match to TRBD1 (6 bases). The germline gives CDR1 SEHNR, CDR2 FQNEAQ (reference sequence). V was clipped by 5 bases and J by 3 bases, with 13 bases between them. CDR3 size: 14 residues. DNA for the CDR3: TGTGCCAGCAGCCCTGAGGACAGCTACACTGAAGCTTTCTTT. The encoded protein is CASSPEDSYTEAFF. Full variable domain (remainder filled in from reference TRBV7-9 and TRBJ1-1): DTGVSQNPRHKITKRGQNVTFRCDPISEHNRLYWYRQTLGQGPEFLTYFQNEAQLEKSRLLSDRFSAERPKGSFSTLEIQRTEQGDSAMYLCASSPEDSYTEAFFGQGTRLTVV.

The chain employs TRBV19 and TRBJ1-6; no definite D call. This CDR3 has 17 amino acids. Germline assignment: CDR1 LNHDA and CDR2 SQIVND (reference sequence). V was pared by 2 bases and J by 0 bases, with 11 bases between. The CDR3 sequence: CASSIPRDSSYNSPLHF. The CDR3 DNA follows: TGTGCCAGTAGTATACCGAGGGATAGCTCCTATAATTCACCCCTCCACTTT. The full variable domain, rest sourced from reference TRBV19 and TRBJ1-6, is DGGITQSPKYLFRKEGQNVTLSCEQNLNHDAMYWYRQDPGQGLRLIYYSQIVNDFQKGDIAEGYSVSREKKESFPLTVTSAQKNPTAFYLCASSIPRDSSYNSPLHFGNGTRLTVT.